The present T cell receptor beta chain was sequenced within a study of blood T cell repertoires in COVID-19. The overall study: PBMCs, B-cell-depleted T cells, or T cells provided the cDNA or gDNA that made up the material.

The table lists this clone with a count of one. The method was immunoSEQ multiplex PCR; TCRdb's version includes in-frame clones alone and lacks a portion of them. Counted here are some 200,000 clones, 89% occurring once; the ten biggest clones make up 4% to 5.5%. Trimming cost V 3 bases and J 1 base, with 12 bases left between them. This CDR3 region has 15 residues. Germline V gives CDR1 SGHVS, CDR2 FNYEAQ. The clonotype was recovered from a woman aged 40-49 years with acute or convalescent COVID-19. Input material: peripheral blood. This rearrangement joins TRBV7-6 to TRBJ1-1; the D is unclear. This chain's CDR3 is CASSLGPEGNTEAFF. Here the CDR3 DNA reads TGTGCCAGCAGCTTGGGTCCAGAGGGGAACACTGAAGCTTTCTTT. The full variable domain, with the rest looked up from reference TRBV7-6 and TRBJ1-1, is GAGVSQSPRYKVTKRGQDVALRCDPISGHVSLYWYRQALGQGPEFLTYFNYEAQQDKSGLPNDRFSAERPEGSISTLTIQRTEQRDSAMYRCASSLGPEGNTEAFFGQGTRLTVV.